One and the same sample provided the 14 T cell receptor beta chains below, sequenced in a study of CD8+CD57+ T cells in acquired aplastic anemia. An expansion of CD8+CD57+ cells by flow cytometry had been shown in patients chosen for sequencing. It was genomic DNA that served as the template for profiling TCR beta VDJ and CDR3. Via MiXCR, TCRdb re-called the reads, giving one row per CDR3 protein. The sample carries about 150,000 distinct CDR3 sequences, about 48% recorded once. The sample was sorted CD4+, CD8+, or CD8+CD57+ T cells (not recorded which) from PBMCs. The receptors shown here come from a human donor with aplastic anemia.

This chain connects TRBV29-1 to TRBJ1-1; D may be TRBD1 (6 bases). CDR1 and CDR2 (germline): SQVTM, ANQGSEA. The CDR3 runs 13 residues. The CDR3 is CSYREGLNTEAFF. The CDR3 DNA reads TGCAGTTACAGGGAGGGACTAAACACTGAAGCTTTCTTT.

The chain couples TRBV3-1 to TRBJ2-7, with D possibly TRBD2 on 5 matching bases. V lost 1 base to trimming and J lost 7 bases, with 11 bases between them. This CDR3 is built from 13 residues. CDR1 and CDR2 (germline): LGHDT, YNNKEL (reference sequence). This CDR3 is CASSQATRDEQYF. CDR3 bases: TGTGCCAGCAGCCAAGCTACACGGGATGAGCAGTACTTC.

This clonotype was counted at least ten times. The chain has TRBV4-1 and TRBJ2-5; D is perhaps TRBD1 (6 bases). The CDR3 is made up of 17 amino acids. CDR1 and CDR2 (germline): MGHRA, YSYEKL. With 1 base removed from V and 1 base from J, the gap between germline ends came to 16 bases. CDR3 sequence: CASSQAPAGTFQETQYF. The CDR3 coding sequence is TGCGCCAGCAGCCAAGCCCCGGCCGGGACATTCCAAGAGACCCAGTACTTC.

The chain couples TRBV2 to TRBJ1-5; TRBD1 matches 11 bases. Germline V gene sequence: CDR1 SNHLY, CDR2 FYNNEI. The junction had 12 bases not matched to a gene; V was cut back by 10 bases and J by 7 bases. The CDR3 has 15 residues. The DNA of the CDR3 is TGTGCCACCACCTGGACAGGGGGCTTCAAGCAGCCCCAGCATTTT. Its protein product is CATTWTGGFKQPQHF.

The chain recombines TRBV20-1 with TRBJ1-2; D not resolved. CDR3 length: 15 residues. From germline, CDR1 is DFQATT and CDR2 SNEGSKA (reference sequence). Trimming stripped 6 bases from V and 0 bases from J, with 17 bases between. CDR3 protein: CSARRVGSANYGYTF. Here the CDR3 DNA reads TGCAGTGCCCGAAGGGTGGGCTCAGCTAACTATGGCTACACCTTC.

The chain combines TRBV4-2 with TRBJ2-3; D not certain. From germline, CDR1 is LGHNA and CDR2 YNFKEQ. V was cut by 0 bases and J by 4 bases, with 5 bases left in between. CDR3 length: 13 residues. The DNA for the CDR3 is TGTGCCAGCAGCCAAGAGTCAGCAGATACGCAGTATTTT. As protein: CASSQESADTQYF.

The chain carries TRBV6-1 and TRBJ2-2; D ambiguous. The CDR3 runs 13 residues. Trimming pared 7 bases from V and 1 base from J, leaving 7 bases between. Germline CDR1 reads MNHNS; CDR2 reads SASEGT. The CDR3 is CASKQKNTGELFF. The CDR3 DNA follows: TGTGCCAGCAAACAGAAGAACACCGGGGAGCTGTTTTTT.

The chain joins TRBV5-4 to TRBJ2-7; D tentatively fits TRBD1 or TRBD2 (5 bases each). Germline V CDR1 and CDR2: SGHNT, YYREEE (reference sequence). V was trimmed by 0 bases and J by 0 bases, leaving 7 bases between them. CDR3 length equals 14 residues. The DNA for the CDR3 is TGTGCCAGCAGCTTGGCGGGGACCTCCTACGAGCAGTACTTC. This gives the protein CASSLAGTSYEQYF.

This rearrangement joins TRBV7-8 to TRBJ1-6, with no clear D. In germline, CDR1 is SGHVS, CDR2 FQNEAQ. V lost 3 bases and J lost 7, with 4 bases in between. The CDR3 is made up of 12 amino acids. The CDR3 DNA sequence: TGTGCCAGCAGCTTCGGGAATTCACCCCTCCACTTT. Its protein is CASSFGNSPLHF.

The chain uses TRBV24-1 and TRBJ1-5; a possible D gene is TRBD1 (5 bases). CDR3 size: 13 residues. CDR1 is KGHDR and CDR2 is SFDVKD in the germline V gene. Between the trimmed V and J ends, which lost 7 bases and 2 bases, there was a span of 8 bases. CDR3 sequence (DNA): TGTGCCACCAGGGGGGAGGGCAATCAGCCCCAGCATTTT. Translated, it gives CATRGEGNQPQHF.

The V gene is TRBV7-8, the J gene TRBJ1-6, with no clear D. This CDR3 contains 13 residues. Germline values: CDR1 SGHVS, CDR2 FQNEAQ. The V end was cut by 5 bases, the J end by 10 bases, with 12 bases between. The CDR3 DNA sequence: TGTGCCAGCAGCCTCAAGGGCGCGTCACCCCTCCACTTT. It is translated as CASSLKGASPLHF.

This clonotype was counted only a few times. The V call is TRBV25-1, the J call TRBJ1-6; 7 bases line up with TRBD1. Trimming cost V 1 base and J 10 bases; bases outside gene matches: 4. CDR3 length: 14 residues. Germline assignment: CDR1 MGHDK and CDR2 SYGVNS. The CDR3 nucleotides are TGTGCCAGCAGTGAATTGACAGGGCGCTCACCCCTCCACTTT. This codes for CASSELTGRSPLHF.

This clonotype was recorded at least ten times. This chain joins TRBV5-6 and TRBJ1-1; the match to TRBD1 covers 8 bases. V lost 4 bases, J lost 8 bases, and 7 bases stayed unmatched. The CDR3 consists of 13 residues. In germline, CDR1 is SGHDT, CDR2 YYEEEE. The CDR3 region has the DNA TGTGCCAGCAGCCCAGGGGGCGCGTCGGAAGCTTTCTTT. Translation gives CASSPGGASEAFF.

The count of this clonotype is one. This chain uses TRBV7-2 with TRBJ2-5; D perhaps matches TRBD2 (6 bases). CDR3 size: 11 residues. Germline CDR1 reads SGHTA; CDR2 reads FQGNSA. The V gene lost 5 bases and the J gene lost 9 bases, with 10 bases spanning the gap. The DNA for the CDR3 is TGTGCCAGCAGCGCATGGGGGGCCCAGTACTTC. This codes for CASSAWGAQYF.